A selection of T cell receptor beta chains follows, all from one sample in a study of type 1 regulatory T cells. TCRdb fed the reads into MiXCR, producing one record per CDR3 protein. This sample has approximately 19,000 distinct CDR3 sequences, with approximately 10% found just once. The specimen was CD4+ T cells, either the whole sample or a sorted fraction (not recorded which). All receptors derive from a human donor in good health. Both conserved end residues are part of each CDR3. The D gene is left open where the match is weak. The size field reads once, few, many or a size class.

v_call: TRBV4-1; clone_size: many; j_call: TRBJ2-5; d_call: TRBD2; cdr3_aa: CASSPRENQETQYF; cdr3_nt: TGCGCCAGCAGCCCGCGGGAGAACCAAGAGACCCAGTACTTC
v_call: TRBV15; clone_size: many; j_call: TRBJ2-5; d_call: .; cdr3_aa: CATSVGTSWETQYF; cdr3_nt: TGTGCCACCAGCGTCGGGACTTCTTGGGAGACCCAGTACTTC
v_call: TRBV7-9; clone_size: many; j_call: TRBJ1-1; d_call: .; cdr3_aa: CASSPGQNTEAFF; cdr3_nt: TGTGCCAGCAGCCCAGGACAGAACACTGAAGCTTTCTTT
v_call: TRBV19; clone_size: few; j_call: TRBJ1-5; d_call: .; cdr3_aa: CASSGLGDQPQHF; cdr3_nt: TGTGCCAGTAGTGGACTAGGGGATCAGCCCCAGCATTTT
v_call: TRBV7-8; clone_size: many; j_call: TRBJ2-3; d_call: .; cdr3_aa: CASSQNTEDTQYF; cdr3_nt: TGTGCCAGCAGCCAAAACACCGAAGATACGCAGTATTTT
v_call: TRBV5-1; clone_size: many; j_call: TRBJ2-1; d_call: .; cdr3_aa: CASSGRELDNEQFF; cdr3_nt: TGCGCCAGCAGCGGAAGGGAATTAGATAATGAGCAGTTCTTC
v_call: TRBV6-1; clone_size: many; j_call: TRBJ2-1; d_call: .; cdr3_aa: CASSASGEHEQFF; cdr3_nt: TGTGCCAGCAGTGCCTCCGGGGAGCATGAGCAGTTCTTC
v_call: TRBV20-1; clone_size: many; j_call: TRBJ2-5; d_call: .; cdr3_aa: CSASKNQETQYF; cdr3_nt: TGCAGTGCTAGTAAAAACCAAGAGACCCAGTACTTC
v_call: TRBV15; clone_size: medium-sized; j_call: TRBJ2-1; d_call: TRBD1; cdr3_aa: CATSWRRLRDRQHNEQFF; cdr3_nt: TGTGCCACCAGCTGGCGGCGGCTTAGGGACAGGCAACACAATGAGCAGTTCTTC
v_call: TRBV28; clone_size: many; j_call: TRBJ1-6; d_call: .; cdr3_aa: CASNPLVGAYSPLHF; cdr3_nt: TGTGCCAGCAATCCCCTGGTCGGGGCCTATTCACCCCTCCACTTT